The clone carrying this TCR beta chain was counted only a few times. What it binds is unknown. This entry belongs to a study of T cells in Graves' hyperthyroidism and ophthalmopathy. Study results and caveats: Among thyroid clonotypes expanded above 0.001, most also appeared in blood.

Researchers amplified the TCR beta CDR3 regions from RNA transcripts. HTBI primers were employed in a first-round RT-PCR of the TCR CDR3. Each CDR3 protein is one row after TCRdb ran MiXCR on the multiplex PCR reads. Found here are roughly 660,000 distinct CDR3 sequences, roughly 17% of them singletons; the top ten hold around 15%. This CDR3 contains 16 residues. The V end lost 0 bases, the J end lost 5 bases, and 15 bases lay between the germline ends. Per the germline V gene, CDR1 is SGHDT and CDR2 is YYEEEE. When ophthalmopathy did not progress within 18 months, Graves' hyperthyroidism was considered stable. Diagnostic assessment was based on clinical symptoms, serum thyroxine and TRAb, thyroid ultrasound and orbital computed tomography.

V and J are TRBV5-6 and TRBJ2-4; TRBD1 is a possible D gene (6 bases). The sample comprised blood. The TCR comes from a man in his forties or fifties with Graves' hyperthyroidism. The CDR3 loop is CASSLVLRGEENIQYF. The CDR3 nucleotides are TGTGCCAGCAGCTTGGTGCTCAGGGGTGAGGAAAACATTCAGTACTTC.